Here is one TCR beta chain with its context. The antigen is not known. This sample was included in a study of regulatory T cells in long-lasting Graves disease. Study findings and constraints: Segments TRBV28, TRBJ1-2 and TRBJ2-5 showed preferential usage in persistent disease.

CDR3-region Arm-PCR and iRepertoire HTBI primers produced the TCR beta libraries. A single record per CDR3 protein comes from TCRdb applying MiXCR to the multiplex PCR reads. The table records over 350,000 distinct CDR3 sequences, around 13% of them present only once. V was pared by 5 bases and J by 5 bases, with 12 bases between. The CDR3 spans 13 residues. Germline CDR1 DFQATT, CDR2 SNEGSKA (reference sequence). Time point described: newly diagnosed GD, antithyroid drugs for less than 3 months. RNA from PBMCs was the source of the TCR library. Another study also made use of these data, one on T cells in Graves' hyperthyroidism and ophthalmopathy. That work contributes: Stable disease denoted Graves' hyperthyroidism without ophthalmopathy progression within 18 months.

This specimen consisted of peripheral blood mononuclear cells (PBMCs), obtained at new diagnosis, from a patient treated with antithyroid drugs. V and J are TRBV20-1 and TRBJ1-4; TRBD1 might be the D (5 bases). The receptor comes from a woman between 50 and 59 years old with Graves disease. CDR3 amino acids: CSAVDRGNEKLFF. In nucleotides, the CDR3 is TGCAGTGCTGTCGACAGAGGGAATGAAAAACTGTTTTTT.